A selection of T cell receptor beta chains follows, all from one sample in a study of graft-versus-host responses after intestinal transplantation. For these receptors, no antigen is known. Repertoires were generated with immunoSEQ multiplex PCR, while TCRdb's copy carries only in-frame clones and drops some. Of tens of thousands of clones listed, about 94% are singletons. The starting material was unstimulated CD4+ T cells sorted from spleen or lymph node cells, obtained before transplant. These receptor sequences come from a human donor who was the organ donor for an intestinal transplant. Each CDR3 is given with its conserved first and last residue. D genes are given only for firm matches.

>TRBJ2-5|-|TRBV9
CASSARRGRQETQYF
TGTGCCAGCAGCGCCCGTCGAGGGCGCCAAGAGACCCAGTACTTC
>TRBJ1-5|-|TRBV19
CASSIESPRPQHF
TGTGCCAGTAGTATAGAATCGCCGCGGCCCCAGCATTTT
>TRBJ2-3|TRBD2|TRBV10-2
CASSVQAGGPVTQYF
TGCGCCAGCAGTGTCCAAGCGGGGGGGCCTGTTACGCAGTATTTT
>TRBJ1-2|-|TRBV18
CASSPRDYGYTF
TGTGCCAGCTCACCTAGGGACTATGGCTACACCTTC
>TRBJ2-2|TRBD1|TRBV10-2
CASSWDRNTGELFF
TGCGCCAGCAGTTGGGACAGGAACACCGGGGAGCTGTTTTTT
>TRBJ1-5|TRBD1|TRBV19
CASSSPSDRGNQPQHF
TGTGCCAGTAGTAGCCCGTCGGACAGGGGCAATCAGCCCCAGCATTTT
>TRBJ1-5|-|TRBV10-3
CAISEPGPNNENQPQHF
TGTGCCATCAGTGAACCTGGACCAAACAACGAGAATCAGCCCCAGCATTTT
>TRBJ2-5|TRBD2|TRBV5-1
CASKDSGGAPETQYF
TGCGCCAGCAAGGATAGCGGGGGGGCCCCAGAGACCCAGTACTTC
>TRBJ1-5|TRBD1|TRBV6-5
CASRERQGGDQPQHF
TGTGCCAGCAGAGAAAGACAGGGCGGGGATCAGCCCCAGCATTTT
>TRBJ2-7|-|TRBV6-1
CASSTGQTPCEQYF
TGTGCCAGCAGTACAGGACAGACACCCTGCGAGCAGTACTTC
>TRBJ2-7|TRBD2|TRBV28
CASSLYSGGYEQYF
TGTGCCAGCAGCTTATATAGCGGGGGCTACGAGCAGTACTTC
>TRBJ1-6|-|TRBV11-3
CASSLGDSYSPLHF
TGTGCCAGCAGCTTGGGGGATAGTTATTCACCCCTCCACTTT
>TRBJ1-6|TRBD1|TRBV10-3
CAIRAGTGYSPLHF
TGTGCCATCAGGGCCGGGACAGGATATTCACCCCTCCACTTT
>TRBJ1-1|TRBD1|TRBV5-1
CASSSGQGGPLVGTEAFF
TGCGCCAGCAGCTCGGGACAGGGGGGGCCCTTGGTTGGCACTGAAGCTTTCTTT
>TRBJ1-1|-|TRBV7-8
CASSLRENTEAFF
TGTGCCAGCAGCTTGCGGGAGAACACTGAAGCTTTCTTT
>TRBJ1-2|TRBD1|TRBV6-1
CASSLDRSYGYTF
TGTGCCAGCAGTTTGGACAGGAGCTATGGCTACACCTTC
>TRBJ1-2|-|TRBV9
CASSFSDGENYGYTF
TGTGCCAGCAGCTTCTCGGACGGAGAAAACTATGGCTACACCTTC